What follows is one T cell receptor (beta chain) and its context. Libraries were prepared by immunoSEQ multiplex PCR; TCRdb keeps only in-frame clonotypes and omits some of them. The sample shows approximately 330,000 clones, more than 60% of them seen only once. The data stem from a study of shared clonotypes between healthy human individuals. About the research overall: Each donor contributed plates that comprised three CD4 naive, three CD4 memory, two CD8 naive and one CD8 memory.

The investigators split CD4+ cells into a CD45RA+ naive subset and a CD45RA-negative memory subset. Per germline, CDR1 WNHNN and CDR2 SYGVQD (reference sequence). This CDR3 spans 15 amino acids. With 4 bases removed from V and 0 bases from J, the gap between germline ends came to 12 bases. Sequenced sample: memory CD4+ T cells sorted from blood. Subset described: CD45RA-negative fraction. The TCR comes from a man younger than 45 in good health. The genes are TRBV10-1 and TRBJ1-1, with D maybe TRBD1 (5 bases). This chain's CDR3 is CASSGGNGMNTEAFF. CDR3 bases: TGCGCCAGCAGTGGGGGGAATGGGATGAACACTGAAGCTTTCTTT.